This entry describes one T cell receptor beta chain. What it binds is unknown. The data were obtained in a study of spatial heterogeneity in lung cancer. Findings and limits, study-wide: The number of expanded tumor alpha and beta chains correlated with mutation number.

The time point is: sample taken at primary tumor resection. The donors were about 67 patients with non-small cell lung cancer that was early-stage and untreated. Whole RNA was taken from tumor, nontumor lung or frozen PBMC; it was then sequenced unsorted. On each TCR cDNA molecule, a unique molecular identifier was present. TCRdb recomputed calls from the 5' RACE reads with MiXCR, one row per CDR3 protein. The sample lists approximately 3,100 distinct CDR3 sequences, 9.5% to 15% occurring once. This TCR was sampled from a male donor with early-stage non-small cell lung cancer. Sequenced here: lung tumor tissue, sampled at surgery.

The CDR3 bases are TGCAGTGCTAGAGATCTCCTTAGGGACAGGGGGTTTCAGCCCCAGCATTTT. Translated: CSARDLLRDRGFQPQHF. This chain links TRBV20-1 with TRBJ1-5; TRBD1 matches at 11 bases. V trimming: 0 bases; J trimming: 6 bases; junction bases outside the gene matches: 10. From germline, CDR1 is DFQATT and CDR2 SNEGSKA (reference sequence). This CDR3 is 17 amino acids long.